Described below is a single T cell receptor (beta chain) sequence and its context. A second PCR of roughly 7 to 11 cycles used a sample-barcoded 5' primer and a J-beta primer mix. Researchers report that a template-switch adaptor with 12 random nucleotides tagged each cDNA molecule. TCRdb processed the 5' RACE reads anew with MiXCR; each CDR3 protein has one entry. Of 1.5 million to 2 million distinct CDR3 sequences listed, around 42% are singletons. This specimen belongs to a study of blood T cells in healthy people across ages. On the study more broadly: Template switching captured about one barcoded beta molecule per two T cells.

The donors, all healthy, were Caucasians living in Russia, aged about 6 to 100. Drawing of peripheral blood yielded approximately 10 milliliters from each donor. Trimming at V came to 4 bases and at J to 6 bases, leaving 8 bases not matched to a gene. CDR3 length: 15 amino acids. Germline values: CDR1 SGHTA, CDR2 FQGNSA. This TCR was recovered from a human donor in good health. V gene TRBV7-2 combines with J gene TRBJ1-1; 10 bases align to TRBD1. The sample taken for sequencing was blood. This CDR3 reads CASSSASGTGAEAFF. The DNA for the CDR3 is TGTGCCAGCAGCTCCGCATCCGGGACAGGGGCTGAAGCTTTCTTT. The variable domain in full, completed from reference TRBV7-2 and TRBJ1-1, reads GAGVSQSPSNKVTEKGKDVELRCDPISGHTALYWYRQSLGQGLEFLIYFQGNSAPDKSGLPSDRFSAERTGGSVSTLTIQRTQQEDSAVYLCASSSASGTGAEAFFGQGTRLTVV.